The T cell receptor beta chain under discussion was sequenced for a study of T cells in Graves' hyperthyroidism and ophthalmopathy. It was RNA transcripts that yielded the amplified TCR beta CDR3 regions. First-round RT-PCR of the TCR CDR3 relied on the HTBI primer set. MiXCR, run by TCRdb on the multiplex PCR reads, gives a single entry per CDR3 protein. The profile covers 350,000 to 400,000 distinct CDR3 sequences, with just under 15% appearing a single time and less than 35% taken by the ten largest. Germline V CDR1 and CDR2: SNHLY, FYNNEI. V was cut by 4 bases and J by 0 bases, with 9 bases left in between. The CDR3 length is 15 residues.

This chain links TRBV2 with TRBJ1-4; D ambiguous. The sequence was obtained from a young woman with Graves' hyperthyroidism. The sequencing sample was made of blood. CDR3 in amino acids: CASSGGGATNEKLFF. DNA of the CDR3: TGTGCCAGCAGTGGGGGAGGCGCAACTAATGAAAAACTGTTTTTT.